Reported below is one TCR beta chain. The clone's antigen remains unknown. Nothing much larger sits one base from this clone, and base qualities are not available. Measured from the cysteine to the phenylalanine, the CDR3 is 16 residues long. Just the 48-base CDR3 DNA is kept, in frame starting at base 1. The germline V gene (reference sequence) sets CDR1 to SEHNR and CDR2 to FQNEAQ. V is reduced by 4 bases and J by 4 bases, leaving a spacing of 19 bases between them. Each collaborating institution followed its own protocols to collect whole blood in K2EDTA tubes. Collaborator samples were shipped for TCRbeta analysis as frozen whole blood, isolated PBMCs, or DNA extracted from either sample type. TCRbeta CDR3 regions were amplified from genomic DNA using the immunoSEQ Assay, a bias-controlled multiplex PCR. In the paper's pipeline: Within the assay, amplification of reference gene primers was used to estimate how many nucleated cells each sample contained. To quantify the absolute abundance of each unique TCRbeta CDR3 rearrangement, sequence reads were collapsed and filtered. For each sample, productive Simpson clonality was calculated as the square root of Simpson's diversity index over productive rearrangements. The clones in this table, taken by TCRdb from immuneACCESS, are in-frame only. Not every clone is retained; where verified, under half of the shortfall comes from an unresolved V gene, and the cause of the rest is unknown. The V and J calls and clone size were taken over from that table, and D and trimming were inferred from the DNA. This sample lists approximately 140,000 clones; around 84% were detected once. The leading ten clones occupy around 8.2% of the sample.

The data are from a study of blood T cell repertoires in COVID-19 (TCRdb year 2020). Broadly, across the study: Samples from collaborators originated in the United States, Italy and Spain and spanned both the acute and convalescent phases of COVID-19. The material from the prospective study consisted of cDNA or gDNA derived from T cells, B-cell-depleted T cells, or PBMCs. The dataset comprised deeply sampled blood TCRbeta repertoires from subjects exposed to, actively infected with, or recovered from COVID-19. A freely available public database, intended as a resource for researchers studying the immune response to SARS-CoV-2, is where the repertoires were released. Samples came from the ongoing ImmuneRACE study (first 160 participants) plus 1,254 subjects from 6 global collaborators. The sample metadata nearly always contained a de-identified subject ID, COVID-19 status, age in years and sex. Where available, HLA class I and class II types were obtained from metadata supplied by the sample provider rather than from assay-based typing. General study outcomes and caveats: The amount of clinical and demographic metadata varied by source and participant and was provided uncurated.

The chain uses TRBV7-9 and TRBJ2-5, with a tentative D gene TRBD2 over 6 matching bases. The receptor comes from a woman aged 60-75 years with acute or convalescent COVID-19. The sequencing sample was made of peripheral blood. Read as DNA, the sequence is TGTGCCAGCAGCTCGAAAAACCACCTAGCGAGAGAGACCCAGTACTTC. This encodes CASSSKNHLARETQYF. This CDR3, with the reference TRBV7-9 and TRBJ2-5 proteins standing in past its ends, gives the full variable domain DTGVSQNPRHKITKRGQNVTFRCDPISEHNRLYWYRQTLGQGPEFLTYFQNEAQLEKSRLLSDRFSAERPKGSFSTLEIQRTEQGDSAMYLCASSSKNHLARETQYFGPGTRLLVL.